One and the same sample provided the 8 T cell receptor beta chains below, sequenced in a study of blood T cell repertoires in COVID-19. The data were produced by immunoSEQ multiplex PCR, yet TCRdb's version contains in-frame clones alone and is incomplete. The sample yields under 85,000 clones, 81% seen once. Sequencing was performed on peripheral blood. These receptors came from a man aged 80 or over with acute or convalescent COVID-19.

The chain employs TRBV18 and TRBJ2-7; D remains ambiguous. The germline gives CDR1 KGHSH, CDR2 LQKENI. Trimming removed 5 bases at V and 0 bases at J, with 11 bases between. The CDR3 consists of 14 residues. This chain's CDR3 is CASSARPNSYEQYF. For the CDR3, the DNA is TGTGCCAGCTCAGCACGGCCCAACTCCTACGAGCAGTACTTC.

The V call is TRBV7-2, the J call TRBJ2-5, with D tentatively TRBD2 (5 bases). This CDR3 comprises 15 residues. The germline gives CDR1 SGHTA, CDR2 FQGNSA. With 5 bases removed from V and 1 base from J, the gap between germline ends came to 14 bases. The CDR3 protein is CASSAAFRGQETQYF. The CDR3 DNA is TGTGCCAGCAGCGCTGCTTTTCGGGGCCAAGAGACCCAGTACTTC.

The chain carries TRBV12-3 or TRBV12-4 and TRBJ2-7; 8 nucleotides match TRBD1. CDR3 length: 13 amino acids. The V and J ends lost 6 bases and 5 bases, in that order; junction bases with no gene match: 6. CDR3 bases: TGTGCCAGCAGAGCTGGACAGGGCCACGAGCAGTACTTC. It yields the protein CASRAGQGHEQYF.

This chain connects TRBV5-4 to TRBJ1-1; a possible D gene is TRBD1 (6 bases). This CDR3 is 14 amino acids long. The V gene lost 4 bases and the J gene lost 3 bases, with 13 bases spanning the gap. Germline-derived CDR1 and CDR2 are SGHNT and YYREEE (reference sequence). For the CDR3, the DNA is TGTGCCAGCAGCCTTCAGGGGATTTACACTGAAGCTTTCTTT. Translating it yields CASSLQGIYTEAFF.

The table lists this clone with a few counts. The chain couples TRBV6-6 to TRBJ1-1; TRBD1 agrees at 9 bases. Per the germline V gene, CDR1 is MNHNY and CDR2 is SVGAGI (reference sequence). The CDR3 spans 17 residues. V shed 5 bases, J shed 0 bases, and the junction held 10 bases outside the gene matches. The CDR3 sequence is CASSPGTGRYVNTEAFF. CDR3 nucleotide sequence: TGTGCCAGCAGTCCGGGGACAGGGAGATACGTGAACACTGAAGCTTTCTTT.

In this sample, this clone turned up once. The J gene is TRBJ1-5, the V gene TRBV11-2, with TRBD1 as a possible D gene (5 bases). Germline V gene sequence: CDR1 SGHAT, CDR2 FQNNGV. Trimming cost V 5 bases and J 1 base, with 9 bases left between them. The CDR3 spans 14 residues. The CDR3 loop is CASSRGLSNQPQHF. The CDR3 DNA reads TGTGCCAGCAGCCGGGGGTTGAGCAATCAGCCCCAGCATTTT.

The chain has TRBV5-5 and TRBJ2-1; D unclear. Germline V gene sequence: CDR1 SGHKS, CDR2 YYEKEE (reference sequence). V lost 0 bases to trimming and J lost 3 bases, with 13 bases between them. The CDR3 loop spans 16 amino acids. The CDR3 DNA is TGTGCCAGCAGCTTGGAGCGAGCTGGCGGCTACAATGAGCAGTTCTTC. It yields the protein CASSLERAGGYNEQFF.

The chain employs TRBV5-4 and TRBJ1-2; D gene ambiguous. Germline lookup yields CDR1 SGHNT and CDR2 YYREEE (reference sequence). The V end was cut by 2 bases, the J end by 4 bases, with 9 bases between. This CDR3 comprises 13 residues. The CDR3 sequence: CASSFGEGYGYTF. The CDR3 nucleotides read TGTGCCAGCAGCTTCGGGGAGGGCTATGGCTACACCTTC.